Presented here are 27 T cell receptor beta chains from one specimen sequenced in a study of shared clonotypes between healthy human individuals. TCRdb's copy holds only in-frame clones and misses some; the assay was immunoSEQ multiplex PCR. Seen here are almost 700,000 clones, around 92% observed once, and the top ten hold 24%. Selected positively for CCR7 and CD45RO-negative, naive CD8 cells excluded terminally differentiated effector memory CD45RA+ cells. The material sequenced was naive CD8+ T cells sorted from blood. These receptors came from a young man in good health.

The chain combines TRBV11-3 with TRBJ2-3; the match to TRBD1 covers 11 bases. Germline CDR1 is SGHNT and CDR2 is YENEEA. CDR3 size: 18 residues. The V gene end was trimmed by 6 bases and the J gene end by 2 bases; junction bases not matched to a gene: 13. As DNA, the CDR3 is TGTGCCAGCAGTGGTCGGACAGGGGGCGACGGGGTCACAGATACGCAGTATTTT. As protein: CASSGRTGGDGVTDTQYF.

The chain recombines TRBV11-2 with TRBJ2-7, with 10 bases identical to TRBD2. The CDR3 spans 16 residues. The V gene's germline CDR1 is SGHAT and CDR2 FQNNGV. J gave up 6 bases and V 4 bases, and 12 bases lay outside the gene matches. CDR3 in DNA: TGTGCCAGCAGCTACCTAAGCGGGAGGGGCATCCCCGAGCAGTACTTC. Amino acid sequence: CASSYLSGRGIPEQYF.

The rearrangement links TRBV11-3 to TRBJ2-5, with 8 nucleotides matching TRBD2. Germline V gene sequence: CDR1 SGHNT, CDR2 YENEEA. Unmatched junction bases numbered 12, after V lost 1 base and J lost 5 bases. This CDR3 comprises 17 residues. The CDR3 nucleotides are TGTGCCAGCAGCTTAGGGTCCGCTACGGGAGGGCGGGAGACCCAGTACTTC. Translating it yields CASSLGSATGGRETQYF.

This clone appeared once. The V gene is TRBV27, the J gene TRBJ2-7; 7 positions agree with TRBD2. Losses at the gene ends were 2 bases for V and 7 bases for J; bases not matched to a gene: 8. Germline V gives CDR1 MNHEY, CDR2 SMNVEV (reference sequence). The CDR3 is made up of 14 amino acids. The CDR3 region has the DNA TGTGCCAGCAGTTTAAGTGGGAGGGTTCGGGAGCAGTACTTC. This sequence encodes CASSLSGRVREQYF.

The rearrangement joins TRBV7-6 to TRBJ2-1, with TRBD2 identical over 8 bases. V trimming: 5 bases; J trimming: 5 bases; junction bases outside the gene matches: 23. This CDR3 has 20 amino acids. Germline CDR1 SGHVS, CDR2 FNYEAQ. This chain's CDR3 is CASSPPGVGAGSGSDNEQFF. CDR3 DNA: TGTGCCAGCAGCCCCCCAGGTGTGGGTGCCGGAAGCGGGAGCGACAATGAGCAGTTCTTC.

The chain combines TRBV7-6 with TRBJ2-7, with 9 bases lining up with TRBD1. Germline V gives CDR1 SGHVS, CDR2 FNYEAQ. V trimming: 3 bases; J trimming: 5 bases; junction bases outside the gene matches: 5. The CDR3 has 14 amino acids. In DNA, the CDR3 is TGTGCCAGCAGCTTGACAGGGGGAGGTGACGAGCAGTACTTC. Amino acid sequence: CASSLTGGGDEQYF.

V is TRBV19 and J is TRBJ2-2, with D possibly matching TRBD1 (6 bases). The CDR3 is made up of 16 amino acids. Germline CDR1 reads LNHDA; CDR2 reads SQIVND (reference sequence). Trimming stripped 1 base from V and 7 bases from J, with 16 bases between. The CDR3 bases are TGTGCCAGTAGTATAGCCTACGCAGGGGAGAGCGGGGAGCTGTTTTTT. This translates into CASSIAYAGESGELFF. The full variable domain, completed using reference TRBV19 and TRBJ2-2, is DGGITQSPKYLFRKEGQNVTLSCEQNLNHDAMYWYRQDPGQGLRLIYYSQIVNDFQKGDIAEGYSVSREKKESFPLTVTSAQKNPTAFYLCASSIAYAGESGELFFGEGSRLTVL.

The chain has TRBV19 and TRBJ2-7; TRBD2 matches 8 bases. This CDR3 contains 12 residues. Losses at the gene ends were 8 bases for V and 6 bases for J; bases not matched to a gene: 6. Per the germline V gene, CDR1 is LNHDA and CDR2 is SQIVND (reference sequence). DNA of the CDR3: TGTGCCAGTGGCGGGGGGCATGGCGAGCAGTACTTC. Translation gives CASGGGHGEQYF.

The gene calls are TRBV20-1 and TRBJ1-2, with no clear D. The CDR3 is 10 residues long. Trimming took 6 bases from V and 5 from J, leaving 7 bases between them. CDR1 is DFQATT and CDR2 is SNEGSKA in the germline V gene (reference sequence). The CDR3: CSAEGYGYTF. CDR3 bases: TGCAGTGCCGAAGGGTATGGCTACACCTTC.

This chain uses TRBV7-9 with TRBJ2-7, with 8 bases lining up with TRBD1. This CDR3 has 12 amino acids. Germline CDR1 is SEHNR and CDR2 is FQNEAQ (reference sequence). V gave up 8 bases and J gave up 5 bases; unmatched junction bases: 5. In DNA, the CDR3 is TGTGCCAGCCGGGACAGGCGCAACGAGCAGTACTTC. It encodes CASRDRRNEQYF.

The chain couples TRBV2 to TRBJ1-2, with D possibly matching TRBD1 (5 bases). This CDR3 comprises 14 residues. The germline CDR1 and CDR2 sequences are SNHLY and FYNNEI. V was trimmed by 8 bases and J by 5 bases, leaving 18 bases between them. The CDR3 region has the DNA TGTGCCAGCTCCGGCTGGGGCCGGGAGTATGGCTACACCTTC. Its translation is CASSGWGREYGYTF.

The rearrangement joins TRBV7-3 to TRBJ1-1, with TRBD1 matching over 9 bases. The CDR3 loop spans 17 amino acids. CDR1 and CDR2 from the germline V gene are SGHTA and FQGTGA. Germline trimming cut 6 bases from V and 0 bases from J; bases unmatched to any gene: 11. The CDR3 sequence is CASSPTGGYPMNTEAFF. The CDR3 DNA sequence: TGTGCCAGCAGTCCGACAGGGGGATACCCTATGAACACTGAAGCTTTCTTT.

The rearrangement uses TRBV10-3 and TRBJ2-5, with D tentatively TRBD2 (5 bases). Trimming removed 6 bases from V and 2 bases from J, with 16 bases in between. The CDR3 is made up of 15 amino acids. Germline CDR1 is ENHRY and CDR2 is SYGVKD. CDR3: CAIRPDGLPQETQYF. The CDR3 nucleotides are TGTGCCATCAGACCCGACGGACTTCCTCAAGAGACCCAGTACTTC.

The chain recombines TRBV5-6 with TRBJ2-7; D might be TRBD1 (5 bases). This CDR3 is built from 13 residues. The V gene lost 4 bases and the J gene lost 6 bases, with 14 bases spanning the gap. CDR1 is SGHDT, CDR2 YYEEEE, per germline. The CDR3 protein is CASSQGQYIEQYF. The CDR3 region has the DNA TGTGCCAGCAGCCAGGGCCAATACATCGAGCAGTACTTC.

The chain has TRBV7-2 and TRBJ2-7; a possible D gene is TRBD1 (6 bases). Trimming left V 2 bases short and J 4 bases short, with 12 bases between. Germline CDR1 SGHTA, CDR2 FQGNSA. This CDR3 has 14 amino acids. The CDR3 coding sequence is TGTGCCAGCAGCTTAACAGGGAGTGGGTACGAGCAGTACTTC. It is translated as CASSLTGSGYEQYF.

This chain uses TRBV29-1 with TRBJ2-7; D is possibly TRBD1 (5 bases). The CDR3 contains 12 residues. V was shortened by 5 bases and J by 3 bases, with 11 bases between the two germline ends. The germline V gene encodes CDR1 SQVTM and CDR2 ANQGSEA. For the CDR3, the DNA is TGCAGCGTTCGACTCCAGGGCTACGAGCAGTACTTC. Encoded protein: CSVRLQGYEQYF.

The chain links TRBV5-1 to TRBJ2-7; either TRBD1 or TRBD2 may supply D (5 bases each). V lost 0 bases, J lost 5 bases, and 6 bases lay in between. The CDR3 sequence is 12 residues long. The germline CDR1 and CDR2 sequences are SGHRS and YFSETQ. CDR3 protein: CASSLGGDEQYF. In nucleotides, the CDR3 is TGCGCCAGCAGCTTGGGAGGGGACGAGCAGTACTTC.

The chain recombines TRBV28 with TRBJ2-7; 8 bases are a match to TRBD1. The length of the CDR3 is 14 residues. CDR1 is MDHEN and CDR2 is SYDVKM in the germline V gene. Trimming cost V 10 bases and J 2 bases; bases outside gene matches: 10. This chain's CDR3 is CAITERDRPYEQYF. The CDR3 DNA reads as TGTGCCATCACAGAGAGGGACAGGCCCTACGAGCAGTACTTC.

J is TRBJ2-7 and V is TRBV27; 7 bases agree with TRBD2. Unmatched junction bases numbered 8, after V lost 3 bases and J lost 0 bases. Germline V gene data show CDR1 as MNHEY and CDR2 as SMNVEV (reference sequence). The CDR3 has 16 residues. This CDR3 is CASSFSSGLLSYEQYF. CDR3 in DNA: TGTGCCAGCAGTTTCTCTAGCGGCCTGCTCTCCTACGAGCAGTACTTC.

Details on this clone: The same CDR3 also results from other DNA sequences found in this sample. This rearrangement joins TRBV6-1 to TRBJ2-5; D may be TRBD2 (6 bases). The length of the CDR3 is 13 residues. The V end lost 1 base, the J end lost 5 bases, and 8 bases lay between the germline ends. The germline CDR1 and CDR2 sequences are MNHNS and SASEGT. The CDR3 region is CASSEVGGETQYF. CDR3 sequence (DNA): TGTGCCAGCAGTGAAGTGGGGGGTGAGACCCAGTACTTC.

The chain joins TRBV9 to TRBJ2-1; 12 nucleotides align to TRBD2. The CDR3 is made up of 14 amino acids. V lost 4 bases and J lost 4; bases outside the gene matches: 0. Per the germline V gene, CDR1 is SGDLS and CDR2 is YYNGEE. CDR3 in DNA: TGTGCCAGCAGCACTAGCGGGGGGTACAATGAGCAGTTCTTC. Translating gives CASSTSGGYNEQFF.

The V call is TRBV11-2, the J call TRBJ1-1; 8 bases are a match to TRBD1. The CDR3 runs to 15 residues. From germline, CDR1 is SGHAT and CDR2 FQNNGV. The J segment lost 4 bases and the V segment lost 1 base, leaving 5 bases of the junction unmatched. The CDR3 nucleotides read TGTGCCAGCAGCTTAGCGACCAGGGGGCGCACTGAAGCTTTCTTT. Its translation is CASSLATRGRTEAFF.

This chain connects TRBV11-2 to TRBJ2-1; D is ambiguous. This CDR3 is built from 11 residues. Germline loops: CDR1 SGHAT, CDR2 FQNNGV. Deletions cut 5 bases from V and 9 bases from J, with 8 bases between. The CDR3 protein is CASSTPREQFF. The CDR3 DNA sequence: TGTGCCAGCAGCACCCCTCGTGAGCAGTTCTTC.

Here the CDR3 reads CASSPIDPGTRPGELFF. CDR3 DNA sequence: TGTGCCAGCAGTCCGATAGACCCCGGGACCCGGCCCGGGGAGCTGTTTTTT. The chain has TRBV27 and TRBJ2-2; D assignment may be TRBD1 or TRBD2 (5 bases each). Looked up from germline, CDR1 is MNHEY and CDR2 is SMNVEV (reference sequence). Between the trimmed V and J ends, which lost 5 bases and 6 bases, there was a span of 22 bases. This CDR3 has 17 amino acids.

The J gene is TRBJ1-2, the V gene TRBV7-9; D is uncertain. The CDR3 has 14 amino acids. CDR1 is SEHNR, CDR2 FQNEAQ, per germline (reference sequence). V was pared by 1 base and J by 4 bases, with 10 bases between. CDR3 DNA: TGTGCCAGCAGCTTAGGCGGCGGAGTCTATGGCTACACCTTC. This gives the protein CASSLGGGVYGYTF. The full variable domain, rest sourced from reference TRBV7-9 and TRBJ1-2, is DTGVSQNPRHKITKRGQNVTFRCDPISEHNRLYWYRQTLGQGPEFLTYFQNEAQLEKSRLLSDRFSAERPKGSFSTLEIQRTEQGDSAMYLCASSLGGGVYGYTFGSGTRLTVV.

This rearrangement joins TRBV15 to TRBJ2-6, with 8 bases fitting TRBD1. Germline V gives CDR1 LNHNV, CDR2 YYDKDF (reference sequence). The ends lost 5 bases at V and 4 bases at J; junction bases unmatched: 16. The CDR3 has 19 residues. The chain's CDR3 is CATSPKTGVQTWGANVLTF. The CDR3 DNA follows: TGTGCCACCAGCCCCAAGACAGGGGTCCAGACGTGGGGGGCCAACGTCCTGACTTTC.

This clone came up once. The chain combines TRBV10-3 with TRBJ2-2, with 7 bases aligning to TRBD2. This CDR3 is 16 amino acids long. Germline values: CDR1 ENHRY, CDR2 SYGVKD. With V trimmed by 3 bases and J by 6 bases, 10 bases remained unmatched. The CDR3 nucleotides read TGTGCCATCAGTGATCCCGGAGTAGCGGGCCCCGGGGAGCTGTTTTTT. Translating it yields CAISDPGVAGPGELFF.